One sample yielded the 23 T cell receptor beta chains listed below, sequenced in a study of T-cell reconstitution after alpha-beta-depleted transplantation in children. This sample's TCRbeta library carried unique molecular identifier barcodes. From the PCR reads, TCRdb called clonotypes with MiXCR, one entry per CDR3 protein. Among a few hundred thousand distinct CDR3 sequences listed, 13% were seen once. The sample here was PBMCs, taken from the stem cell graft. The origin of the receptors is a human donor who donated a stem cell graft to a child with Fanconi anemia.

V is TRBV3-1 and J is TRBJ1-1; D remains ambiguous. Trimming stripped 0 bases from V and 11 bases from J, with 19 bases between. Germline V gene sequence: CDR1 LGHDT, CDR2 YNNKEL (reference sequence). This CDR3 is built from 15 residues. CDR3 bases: TGTGCCAGCAGCCAAGATTCGGTATCGGAAGCTAGGGCTTTCTTT. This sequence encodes CASSQDSVSEARAFF.

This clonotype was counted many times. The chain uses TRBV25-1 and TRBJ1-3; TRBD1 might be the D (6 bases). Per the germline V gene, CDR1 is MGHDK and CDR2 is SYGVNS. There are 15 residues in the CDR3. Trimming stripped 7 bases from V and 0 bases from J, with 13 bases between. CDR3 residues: CASTPDSYSGNTIYF. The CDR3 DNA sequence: TGTGCCAGCACCCCGGACAGTTACTCTGGAAACACCATATATTTT. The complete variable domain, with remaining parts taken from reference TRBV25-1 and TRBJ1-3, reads EADIYQTPRYLVIGTGKKITLECSQTMGHDKMYWYQQDPGMELHLIHYSYGVNSTEKGDLSSESTVSRIRTEHFPLTLESARPSHTSQYLCASTPDSYSGNTIYFGEGSWLTVV.

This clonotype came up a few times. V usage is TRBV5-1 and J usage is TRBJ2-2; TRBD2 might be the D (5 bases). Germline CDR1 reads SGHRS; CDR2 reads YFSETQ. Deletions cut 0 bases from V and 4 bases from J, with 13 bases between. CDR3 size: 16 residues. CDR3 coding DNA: TGCGCCAGCAGCTTGGCCGGGGAGTACAGCACCGGGGAGCTGTTTTTT. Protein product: CASSLAGEYSTGELFF.

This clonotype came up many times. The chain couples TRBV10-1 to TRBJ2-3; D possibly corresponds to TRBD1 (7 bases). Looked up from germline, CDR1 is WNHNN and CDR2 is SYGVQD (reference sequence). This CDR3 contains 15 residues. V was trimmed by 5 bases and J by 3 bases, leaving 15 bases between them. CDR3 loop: CASSLRTGLTDTQYF. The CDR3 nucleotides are TGCGCCAGCAGTCTCCGGACAGGACTAACAGATACGCAGTATTTT.

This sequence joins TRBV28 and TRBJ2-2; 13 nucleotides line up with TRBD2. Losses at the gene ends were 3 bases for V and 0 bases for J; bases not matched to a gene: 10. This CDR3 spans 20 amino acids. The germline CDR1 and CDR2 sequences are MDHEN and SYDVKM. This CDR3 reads CASSFPAGLAGNPNTGELFF. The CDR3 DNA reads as TGTGCCAGCAGTTTCCCGGCGGGACTAGCGGGGAATCCGAACACCGGGGAGCTGTTTTTT.

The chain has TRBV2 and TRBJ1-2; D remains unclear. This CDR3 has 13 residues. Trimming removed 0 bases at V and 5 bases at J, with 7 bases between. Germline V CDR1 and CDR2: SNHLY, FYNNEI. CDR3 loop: CASSEATGYGYTF. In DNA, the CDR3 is TGTGCCAGCAGTGAAGCAACCGGGTATGGCTACACCTTC.

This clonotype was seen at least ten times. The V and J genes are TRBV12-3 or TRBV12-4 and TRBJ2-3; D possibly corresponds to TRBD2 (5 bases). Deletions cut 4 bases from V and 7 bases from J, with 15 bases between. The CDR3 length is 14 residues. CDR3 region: CASSSDGRGHTQYF. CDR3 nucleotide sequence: TGTGCCAGCAGTTCGGACGGGCGCGGGCATACGCAGTATTTT.

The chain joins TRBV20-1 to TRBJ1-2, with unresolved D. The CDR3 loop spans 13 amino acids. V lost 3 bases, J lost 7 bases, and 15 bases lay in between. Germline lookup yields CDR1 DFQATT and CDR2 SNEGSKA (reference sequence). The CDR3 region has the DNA TGCAGTGCTAGTGGCAGTACTTCCCCTGGCTACACCTTC. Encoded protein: CSASGSTSPGYTF.

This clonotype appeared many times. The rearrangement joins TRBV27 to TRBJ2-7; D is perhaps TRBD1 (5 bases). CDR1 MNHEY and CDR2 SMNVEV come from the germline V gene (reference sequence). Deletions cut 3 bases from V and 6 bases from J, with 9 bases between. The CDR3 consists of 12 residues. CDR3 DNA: TGTGCCAGCAGTTTCTCAGGGTCCGAGCAGTACTTC. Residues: CASSFSGSEQYF.

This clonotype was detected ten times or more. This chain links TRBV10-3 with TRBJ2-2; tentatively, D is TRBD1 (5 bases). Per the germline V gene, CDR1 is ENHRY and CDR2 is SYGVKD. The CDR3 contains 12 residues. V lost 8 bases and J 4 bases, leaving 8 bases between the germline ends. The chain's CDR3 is CAIRDSTGELFF. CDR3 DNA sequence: TGTGCCATCCGAGACAGCACCGGGGAGCTGTTTTTT.

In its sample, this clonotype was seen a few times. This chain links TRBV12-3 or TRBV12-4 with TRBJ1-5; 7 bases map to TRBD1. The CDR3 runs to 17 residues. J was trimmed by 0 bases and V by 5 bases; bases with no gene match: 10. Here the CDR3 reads CASSPRDSPYSNQPQHF. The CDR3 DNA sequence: TGTGCCAGCAGTCCTCGGGACAGCCCTTATAGCAATCAGCCCCAGCATTTT.

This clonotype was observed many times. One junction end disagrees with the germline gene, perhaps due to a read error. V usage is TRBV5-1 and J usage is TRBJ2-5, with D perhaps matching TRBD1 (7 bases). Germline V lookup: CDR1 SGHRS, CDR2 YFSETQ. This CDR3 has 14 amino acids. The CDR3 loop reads CASSSGGLQETQYF. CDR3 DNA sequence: TGTGCCAGCAGCTCAGGGGGACTCCAAGAGACCCAGTACTTC.

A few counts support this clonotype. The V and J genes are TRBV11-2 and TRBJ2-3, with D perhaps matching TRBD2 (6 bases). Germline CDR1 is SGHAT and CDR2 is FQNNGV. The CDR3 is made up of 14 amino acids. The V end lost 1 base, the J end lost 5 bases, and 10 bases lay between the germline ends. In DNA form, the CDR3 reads TGTGCCAGCAGCTTAGTAGGAGGGAAAGATACGCAGTATTTT. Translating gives CASSLVGGKDTQYF. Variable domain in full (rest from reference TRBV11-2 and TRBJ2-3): EAGVAQSPRYKIIEKRQSVAFWCNPISGHATLYWYQQILGQGPKLLIQFQNNGVVDDSQLPKDRFSAERLKGVDSTLKIQPAKLEDSAVYLCASSLVGGKDTQYFGPGTRLTVL.

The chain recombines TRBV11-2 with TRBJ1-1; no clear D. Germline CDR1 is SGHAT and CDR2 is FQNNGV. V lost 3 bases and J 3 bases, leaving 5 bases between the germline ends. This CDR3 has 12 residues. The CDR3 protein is CASSFLYTEAFF. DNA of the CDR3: TGTGCCAGCAGCTTCCTGTACACTGAAGCTTTCTTT.

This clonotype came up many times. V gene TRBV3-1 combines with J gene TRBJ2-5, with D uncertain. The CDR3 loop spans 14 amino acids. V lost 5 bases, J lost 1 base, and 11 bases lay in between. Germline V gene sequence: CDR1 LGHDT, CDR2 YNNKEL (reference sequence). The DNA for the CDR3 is TGTGCCAGCAGCATCCGGGCCGTCCAAGAGACCCAGTACTTC. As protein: CASSIRAVQETQYF.

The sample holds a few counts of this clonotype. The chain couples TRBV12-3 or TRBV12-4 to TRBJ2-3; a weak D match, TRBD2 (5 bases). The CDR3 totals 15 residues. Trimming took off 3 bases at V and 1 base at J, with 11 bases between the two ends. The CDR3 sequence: CASSFGGPRTDTQYF. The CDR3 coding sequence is TGTGCCAGCAGTTTCGGAGGTCCCCGCACAGATACGCAGTATTTT.

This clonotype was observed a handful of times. The CDR3: CASGLAGDRSSYNEQFF. CDR3 sequence (DNA): TGTGCCAGCGGACTAGCGGGGGACCGGAGCTCCTACAATGAGCAGTTCTTC. The chain recombines TRBV3-1 with TRBJ2-1, with 13 bases fitting TRBD2. The V gene end was trimmed by 8 bases and the J gene end by 0 bases; junction bases not matched to a gene: 7. This CDR3 is built from 17 residues. The germline V gene has CDR1 LGHDT and CDR2 YNNKEL (reference sequence).

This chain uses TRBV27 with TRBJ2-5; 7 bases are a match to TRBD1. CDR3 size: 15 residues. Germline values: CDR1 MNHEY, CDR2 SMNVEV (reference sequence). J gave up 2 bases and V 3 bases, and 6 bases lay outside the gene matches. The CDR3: CASSFSRGKQETQYF. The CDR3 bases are TGTGCCAGCAGTTTCTCCAGGGGGAAACAAGAGACCCAGTACTTC.

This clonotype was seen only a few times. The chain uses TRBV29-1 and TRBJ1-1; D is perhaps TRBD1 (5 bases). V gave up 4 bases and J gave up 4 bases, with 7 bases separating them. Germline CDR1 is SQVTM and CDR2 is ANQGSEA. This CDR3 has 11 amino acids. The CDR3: CSVAGTTEAFF. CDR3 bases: TGCAGCGTTGCGGGGACCACTGAAGCTTTCTTT.

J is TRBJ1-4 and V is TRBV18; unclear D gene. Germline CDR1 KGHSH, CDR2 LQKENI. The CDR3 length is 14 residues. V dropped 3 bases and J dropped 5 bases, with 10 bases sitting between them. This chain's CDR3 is CASSPSGKNEKLFF. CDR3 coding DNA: TGTGCCAGCTCACCCTCGGGGAAGAATGAAAAACTGTTTTTT.

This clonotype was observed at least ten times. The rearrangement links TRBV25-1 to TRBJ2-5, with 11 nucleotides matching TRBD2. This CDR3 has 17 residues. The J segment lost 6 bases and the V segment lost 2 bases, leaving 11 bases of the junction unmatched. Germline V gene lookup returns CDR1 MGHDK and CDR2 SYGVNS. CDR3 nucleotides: TGTGCCAGCAGTGAACCGACTCTAGCGGGAGGCAGAAAGACCCAGTACTTC. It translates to CASSEPTLAGGRKTQYF.

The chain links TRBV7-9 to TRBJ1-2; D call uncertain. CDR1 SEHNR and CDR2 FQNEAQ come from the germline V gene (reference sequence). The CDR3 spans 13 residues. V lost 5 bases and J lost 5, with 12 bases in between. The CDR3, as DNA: TGTGCCAGCAGCCTCCTAGAAGGATATGGCTACACCTTC. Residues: CASSLLEGYGYTF.

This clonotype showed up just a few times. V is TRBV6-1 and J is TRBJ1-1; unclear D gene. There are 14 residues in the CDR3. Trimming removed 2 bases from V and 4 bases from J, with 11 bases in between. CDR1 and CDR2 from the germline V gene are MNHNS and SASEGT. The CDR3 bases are TGTGCCAGCAGTGAACACGGGAAGGGCACTGAAGCTTTCTTT. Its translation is CASSEHGKGTEAFF.